Below are 4 T cell receptor beta chains sequenced from a single sample in a study of blood T cells in healthy people across ages. Next came a second PCR, run for about 6 to 12 cycles, which used a sample-barcoded 5' primer along with a J-beta primer mix. TCRdb analysed the 5' RACE reads with MiXCR anew, one entry per CDR3 protein. The sample lists about 2 million distinct CDR3 sequences, about 50% occurring once. Source material: blood. The receptors originated from a woman between 40 and 55 years old in good health.

The chain joins TRBV28 to TRBJ2-3; maybe TRBD1 (6 bases). Per the germline V gene, CDR1 is MDHEN and CDR2 is SYDVKM. The CDR3 extends over 15 amino acids. The V and J ends lost 6 bases and 2 bases respectively, with 15 bases between them. Here the CDR3 DNA reads TGTGCCAGCAGCCTCGGGACATCTTTCACAGATACGCAGTATTTT. Its protein product is CASSLGTSFTDTQYF.

This clonotype was observed a single time. This chain joins TRBV7-2 and TRBJ2-1, with 8 bases lining up with TRBD1. The V segment lost 5 bases and the J segment 7 bases; nucleotides outside the gene matches: 10. The CDR3 is made up of 15 amino acids. CDR1 is SGHTA and CDR2 is FQGNSA in the germline V gene. The chain's CDR3 is CASSQTGERYNEQFF. CDR3 coding DNA: TGTGCCAGCAGCCAGACAGGGGAAAGATATAATGAGCAGTTCTTC.

V and J are TRBV4-1 and TRBJ2-1, with TRBD2 matching 10 bases. CDR1 is MGHRA and CDR2 is YSYEKL in the germline V gene. CDR3 size: 13 residues. J was trimmed by 14 bases and V by 4 bases; bases with no gene match: 8. DNA for the CDR3: TGCGCCAGCAGCCGAGATATAGGGACTAGCGAGTTCTTC. It codes for CASSRDIGTSEFF.

In this sample, this clonotype turned up a few times. The chain combines TRBV5-1 with TRBJ1-4, with 7 bases matching TRBD1. V shed 0 bases, J shed 7 bases, and the junction held 15 bases outside the gene matches. CDR3 length: 18 amino acids. Germline assignment: CDR1 SGHRS and CDR2 YFSETQ. The CDR3 DNA reads TGCGCCAGCAGCTTGGCCCCCATCCTGCGACAGGGAAGTGAAAAACTGTTTTTT. It is translated as CASSLAPILRQGSEKLFF.